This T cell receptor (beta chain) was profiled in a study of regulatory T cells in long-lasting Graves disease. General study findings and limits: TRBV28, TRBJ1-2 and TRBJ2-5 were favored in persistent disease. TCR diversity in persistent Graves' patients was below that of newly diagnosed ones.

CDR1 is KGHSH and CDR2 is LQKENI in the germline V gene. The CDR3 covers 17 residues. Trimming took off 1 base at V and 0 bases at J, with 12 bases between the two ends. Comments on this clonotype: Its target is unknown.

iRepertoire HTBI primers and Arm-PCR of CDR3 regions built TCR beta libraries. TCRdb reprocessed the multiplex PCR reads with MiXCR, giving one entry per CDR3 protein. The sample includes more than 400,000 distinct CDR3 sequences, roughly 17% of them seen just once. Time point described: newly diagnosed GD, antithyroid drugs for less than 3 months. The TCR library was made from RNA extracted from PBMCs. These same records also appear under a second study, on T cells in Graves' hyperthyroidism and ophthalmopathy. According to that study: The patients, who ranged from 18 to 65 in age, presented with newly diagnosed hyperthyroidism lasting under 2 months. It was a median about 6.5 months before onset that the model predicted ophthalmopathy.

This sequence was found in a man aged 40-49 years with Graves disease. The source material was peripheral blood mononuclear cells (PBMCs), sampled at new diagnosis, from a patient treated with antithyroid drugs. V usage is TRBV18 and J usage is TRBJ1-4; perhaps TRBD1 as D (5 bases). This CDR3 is CASSPQPGHTTNEKLFF. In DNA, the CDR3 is TGTGCCAGCTCACCACAACCAGGACATACAACTAATGAAAAACTGTTTTTT.